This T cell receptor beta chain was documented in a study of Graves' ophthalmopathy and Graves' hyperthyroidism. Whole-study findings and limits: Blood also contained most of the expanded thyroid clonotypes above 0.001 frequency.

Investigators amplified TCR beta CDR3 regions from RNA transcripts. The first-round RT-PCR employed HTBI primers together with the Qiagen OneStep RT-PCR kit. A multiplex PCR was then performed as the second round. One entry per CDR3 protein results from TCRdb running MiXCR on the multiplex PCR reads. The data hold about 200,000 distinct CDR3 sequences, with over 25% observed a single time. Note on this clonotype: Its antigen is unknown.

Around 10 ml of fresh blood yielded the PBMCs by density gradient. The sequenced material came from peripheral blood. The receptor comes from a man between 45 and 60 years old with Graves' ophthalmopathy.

CDR3 coding DNA: TGTGCCAGCAGCCACGCTGCTAGCCCCAGCTCCTACGAGCAGTACTTC. This translates into CASSHAASPSSYEQYF. The chain carries TRBV6-2 or TRBV6-3 and TRBJ2-7; D perhaps matches TRBD2 (5 bases). Germline values: CDR1 MNHEY, CDR2 SVGEGT. V was trimmed by 6 bases and J by 0 bases, leaving 18 bases between them. The CDR3 has 16 amino acids.